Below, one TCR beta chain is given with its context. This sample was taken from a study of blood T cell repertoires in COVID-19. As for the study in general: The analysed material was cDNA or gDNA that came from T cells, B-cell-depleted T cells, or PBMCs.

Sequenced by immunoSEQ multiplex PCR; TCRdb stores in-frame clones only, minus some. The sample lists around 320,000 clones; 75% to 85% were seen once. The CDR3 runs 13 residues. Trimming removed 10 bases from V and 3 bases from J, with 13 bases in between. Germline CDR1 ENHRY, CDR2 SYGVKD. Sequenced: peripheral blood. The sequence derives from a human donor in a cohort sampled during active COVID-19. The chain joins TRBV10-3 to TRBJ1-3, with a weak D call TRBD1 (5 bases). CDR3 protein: CATQPTVGNTIYF. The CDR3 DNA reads TGTGCCACACAACCGACAGTTGGAAACACCATATATTTT.